The 29 T cell receptor beta chains reported below all come from one sample, sequenced in a study of cytomegalovirus exposure and HLA in healthy donors. Assay: immunoSEQ multiplex PCR; the TCRdb copy retains only in-frame clones and omits some. The profile covers under 200,000 clones, with roughly nine tenths appearing a single time and 3% to 3.5% taken by the ten largest. Sequencing used PBMCs. Receptor source: a woman younger than 35 in good health and CMV-seropositive.

This chain links TRBV18 with TRBJ1-1; 7 bases agree with TRBD1. Trimming removed 2 bases from V and 1 base from J; junction bases left unmatched: 4. The germline gives CDR1 KGHSH, CDR2 LQKENI. The CDR3 has 15 amino acids. CDR3 sequence (DNA): TGTGCCAGCTCACCAGTAGGGACAGCGAACACTGAAGCTTTCTTT. It yields the protein CASSPVGTANTEAFF.

The chain employs TRBV15 and TRBJ2-7, with a tentative D call TRBD2 (6 bases). V shed 0 bases and J shed 3 bases, with 15 bases lying between them. The CDR3 spans 16 residues. Germline V gene lookup returns CDR1 LNHNV and CDR2 YYDKDF (reference sequence). DNA of the CDR3: TGTGCCACCAGCAGAGATCCGGGGGTGCCGAACTACGAGCAGTACTTC. Protein sequence: CATSRDPGVPNYEQYF.

The chain carries TRBV27 and TRBJ2-1; a weak D match, TRBD2 (5 bases). V was pared by 0 bases and J by 1 base, with 19 bases between. The CDR3 totals 19 residues. The germline CDR1 and CDR2 sequences are MNHEY and SMNVEV (reference sequence). This CDR3 is CASSLSPSTSGLSYNEQFF. The CDR3 DNA reads TGTGCCAGCAGTTTATCCCCCTCTACGAGCGGCCTTTCCTACAATGAGCAGTTCTTC.

This clone was recorded only once. The chain couples TRBV6-1 to TRBJ2-5; D remains ambiguous. Germline V gene sequence: CDR1 MNHNS, CDR2 SASEGT. The CDR3 has 15 residues. The V end lost 6 bases, the J end lost 1 base, and 15 bases lay between the germline ends. The CDR3 protein is CASSPTPHSQETQYF. The CDR3 DNA is TGTGCCAGCAGCCCCACCCCCCACAGCCAAGAGACCCAGTACTTC.

The CDR3 DNA is TGTGCCAGCAGGGGGGACTCCATCCGGAACACTGAAGCTTTCTTT. Protein: CASRGDSIRNTEAFF. V usage is TRBV9 and J usage is TRBJ1-1; tentatively, D is TRBD1 (5 bases). The CDR3 totals 15 residues. Looked up from germline, CDR1 is SGDLS and CDR2 is YYNGEE. V lost 5 bases and J 1 base, leaving 15 bases between the germline ends.

The J gene is TRBJ2-7, the V gene TRBV28, with 7 bases lining up with TRBD2. From germline, CDR1 is MDHEN and CDR2 SYDVKM. Trimming removed 5 bases from V and 3 bases from J; junction bases left unmatched: 13. This CDR3 has 16 amino acids. In nucleotides, the CDR3 is TGTGCCAGCAGTCCACGGCTGGGCGGGAGAGGCTACGAGCAGTACTTC. It encodes CASSPRLGGRGYEQYF.

This chain joins TRBV28 and TRBJ1-3; 10 nucleotides align to TRBD1. Losses at the gene ends were 1 base for V and 5 bases for J; bases not matched to a gene: 5. Germline V gene data show CDR1 as MDHEN and CDR2 as SYDVKM. The CDR3 has 16 amino acids. CDR3 nucleotide sequence: TGTGCCAGCAGTTTATCCGGGACAGGGGATAGAAACACCATATATTTT. This sequence encodes CASSLSGTGDRNTIYF.

The V call is TRBV6-1, the J call TRBJ1-1, with D uncertain. V was cut by 2 bases and J by 0 bases, with 4 bases left in between. This CDR3 has 13 residues. Germline CDR1 MNHNS, CDR2 SASEGT. The CDR3 loop reads CASSESMNTEAFF. CDR3 nucleotides: TGTGCCAGCAGTGAAAGCATGAACACTGAAGCTTTCTTT.

In DNA form, the CDR3 reads TGTGCCAGCAGCCAAGAAGCAGCGTGGTCGTCTAGCAATCAGCCCCAGCATTTT. Amino acids: CASSQEAAWSSSNQPQHF. The V gene is TRBV14, the J gene TRBJ1-5; no firm D call. Trimming stripped 0 bases from V and 0 bases from J, with 15 bases between. Germline V gene data show CDR1 as SGHDN and CDR2 as FVKESK. The CDR3 runs to 18 residues. The variable domain in full, completed from reference TRBV14 and TRBJ1-5, reads EAGVTQFPSHSVIEKGQTVTLRCDPISGHDNLYWYRRVMGKEIKFLLHFVKESKQDESGMPNNRFLAERTGGTYSTLKVQPAELEDSGVYFCASSQEAAWSSSNQPQHFGDGTRLSIL.

In this sample, this clone turned up a few times. The chain links TRBV7-7 to TRBJ2-7; 8 nucleotides match TRBD1. V lost 2 bases, J lost 6 bases, and 3 bases stayed unmatched. Germline CDR1 and CDR2: SSHAT and FNYEAQ (reference sequence). This CDR3 region has 13 residues. The CDR3 DNA sequence: TGTGCCAGCAGCTTAAGGACAGGGACCGAGCAGTACTTC. Its protein is CASSLRTGTEQYF. The full variable domain, rest sourced from reference TRBV7-7 and TRBJ2-7, is GAGVSQSPRYKVTKRGQDVTLRCDPISSHATLYWYQQALGQGPEFLTYFNYEAQPDKSGLPSDRFSAERPEGSISTLTIQRTEQRDSAMYRCASSLRTGTEQYFGPGTRLTVT.

This chain links TRBV7-8 with TRBJ1-2; D is unclear. Germline CDR1 is SGHVS and CDR2 is FQNEAQ. V shed 0 bases and J shed 4 bases, with 12 bases lying between them. This CDR3 region has 15 residues. This chain's CDR3 is CASSLAGSAAYGYTF. The CDR3 bases are TGTGCCAGCAGCTTAGCTGGGAGTGCCGCCTATGGCTACACCTTC.

The chain is built from TRBV18 and TRBJ1-2; D is perhaps TRBD1 (6 bases). The CDR3 is 18 residues long. Trimming took off 4 bases at V and 5 bases at J, with 26 bases between the two ends. Germline V CDR1 and CDR2: KGHSH, LQKENI. The CDR3 reads CASSQAPPSQGKGYGYTF. DNA for the CDR3: TGTGCCAGCTCACAGGCACCCCCCTCTCAGGGGAAAGGGTATGGCTACACCTTC.

The J gene is TRBJ2-1, the V gene TRBV10-1; TRBD2 agrees at 16 bases. This CDR3 has 19 amino acids. Trimming at V came to 6 bases and at J to 6 bases, leaving 14 bases not matched to a gene. Per the germline V gene, CDR1 is WNHNN and CDR2 is SYGVQD (reference sequence). CDR3 loop: CASRGTSGREQGYLNEQFF. The CDR3 DNA reads as TGCGCCAGCAGGGGGACTAGCGGGAGGGAGCAGGGGTATCTCAATGAGCAGTTCTTC.

To note about this clone: Mismatch with germline at one junction end may stem from a read error. This sequence joins TRBV5-5 and TRBJ2-7; D is perhaps TRBD1 (5 bases). The CDR3 length is 15 residues. CDR1 SGHKS and CDR2 YYEKEE come from the germline V gene (reference sequence). The CDR3 coding sequence is TGTGCCAGCAGCTTGGGACAGTTTACCTCCGACGAGCAGTACTTC. Its translation: CASSLGQFTSDEQYF.

CDR3 in DNA: TGTGCCAGCAGCCGACTCACCCAGGGGGCATCGAACACTGAAGCTTTCTTT. Protein: CASSRLTQGASNTEAFF. This sequence joins TRBV7-8 and TRBJ1-1, with 8 bases fitting TRBD1. CDR1 is SGHVS, CDR2 FQNEAQ, per germline. The trim removed 5 bases at V and 1 base at J, leaving 12 bases unmatched. This CDR3 is 17 amino acids long.

V and J are TRBV5-1 and TRBJ2-5; D possibly corresponds to TRBD1 (6 bases). The CDR3 contains 11 residues. Germline assignment: CDR1 SGHRS and CDR2 YFSETQ. V lost 8 bases and J lost 5, with 10 bases in between. In nucleotides, the CDR3 is TGCGCCAGTTTTACAGGGGAGACCCAGTACTTC. Translation: CASFTGETQYF.

In its sample, this clone was seen a few times. The chain combines TRBV2 with TRBJ1-4; D possibly corresponds to TRBD1 (5 bases). V was pared by 7 bases and J by 7 bases, with 13 bases between. The CDR3 contains 13 residues. CDR1 is SNHLY and CDR2 is FYNNEI in the germline V gene. The CDR3 DNA sequence: TGTGCCAGCATGTCCAGGGCGGTTGAAAAACTGTTTTTT. This encodes CASMSRAVEKLFF.

The rearrangement links TRBV5-4 to TRBJ1-2, with a possible D match to TRBD1 (5 bases). CDR3 size: 13 residues. Germline V gene lookup returns CDR1 SGHNT and CDR2 YYREEE (reference sequence). V dropped 2 bases and J dropped 4 bases, with 9 bases sitting between them. The CDR3 spells CASSFRGSYGYTF. The CDR3 coding sequence is TGTGCCAGCAGCTTTCGGGGGAGCTATGGCTACACCTTC.

This chain links TRBV19 with TRBJ1-6; D might be TRBD1 (6 bases). This CDR3 has 15 residues. The V gene's germline CDR1 is LNHDA and CDR2 SQIVND (reference sequence). Between the trimmed V and J ends, which lost 8 bases and 1 base, there was a span of 12 bases. The DNA for the CDR3 is TGTGCCAGTTCCACGCAGGGGTCCTATAATTCACCCCTCCACTTT. This translates into CASSTQGSYNSPLHF.

The V gene is TRBV4-1, the J gene TRBJ1-2; 8 nucleotides align to TRBD1. The J segment lost 7 bases and the V segment lost 0 bases, leaving 16 bases of the junction unmatched. Germline assignment: CDR1 MGHRA and CDR2 YSYEKL. The CDR3 spans 18 residues. The DNA of the CDR3 is TGCGCCAGCAGCCAAGATTTTGGGACAGGCAACCCCTTGGGTGGCTACACCTTC. Translated: CASSQDFGTGNPLGGYTF.

The gene calls are TRBV7-2 and TRBJ2-3; TRBD2 matches 11 bases. The CDR3 has 16 amino acids. V shed 2 bases, J shed 6 bases, and the junction held 7 bases outside the gene matches. Germline V gene lookup returns CDR1 SGHTA and CDR2 FQGNSA. In nucleotides, the CDR3 is TGTGCCAGCAGCTTACACACTAGCGGGAGTGTGGATACGCAGTATTTT. Protein product: CASSLHTSGSVDTQYF.

The rearrangement joins TRBV29-1 to TRBJ1-2; TRBD1 is a possible D gene (6 bases). The CDR3 is 13 residues long. Trimming pared 3 bases from V and 4 bases from J, leaving 12 bases between. CDR1 is SQVTM, CDR2 ANQGSEA, per germline. CDR3 DNA: TGCAGCGTTGATCTTAGGGGGGGCTATGGCTACACCTTC. It specifies CSVDLRGGYGYTF.

The chain joins TRBV6-6 to TRBJ1-4; D remains unclear. The CDR3 extends over 15 amino acids. With 0 bases removed from V and 8 bases from J, the gap between germline ends came to 13 bases. Germline loops: CDR1 MNHNY, CDR2 SVGAGI (reference sequence). This CDR3 is CASSYSAGAGEKLFF. The DNA of the CDR3 is TGTGCCAGCAGTTACTCGGCAGGAGCGGGAGAAAAACTGTTTTTT.

J is TRBJ2-5 and V is TRBV27; 7 bases align to TRBD1. V lost 6 bases and J lost 5; bases outside the gene matches: 15. Per germline, CDR1 MNHEY and CDR2 SMNVEV (reference sequence). There are 16 residues in the CDR3. Written as DNA, the CDR3 is TGTGCCAGCAGCCCGCGTTGGGCAGGGGGTCAGGAGACCCAGTACTTC. Amino acids: CASSPRWAGGQETQYF.

This rearrangement joins TRBV10-2 to TRBJ2-1; tentative D call: TRBD1 (6 bases). There are 12 residues in the CDR3. The V end lost 8 bases, the J end lost 4 bases, and 9 bases lay between the germline ends. CDR1 is WSHSY, CDR2 SAAADI, per germline. In DNA form, the CDR3 reads TGCGCCAGCCAGGACAGTTACAATGAGCAGTTCTTC. This gives the protein CASQDSYNEQFF.

This chain links TRBV4-3 with TRBJ2-7; 10 bases line up with TRBD2. This CDR3 comprises 16 residues. The trim removed 0 bases at V and 7 bases at J, leaving 9 bases unmatched. Germline loops: CDR1 LGHNA, CDR2 YSLEER. For the CDR3, the DNA is TGCGCCAGCAGCCAAGATTGGGGGACTAGCGCCTCTGAGCAGTACTTC. It codes for CASSQDWGTSASEQYF.

This clone was seen more than once but under ten times. CDR3 amino acids: CASSGGIILTDTQYF. The CDR3 nucleotides are TGTGCCAGCTCGGGGGGCATCATACTCACAGATACGCAGTATTTT. The chain links TRBV14 to TRBJ2-3, with D possibly matching TRBD2 (7 bases). CDR3 length: 15 amino acids. V was trimmed by 8 bases and J by 2 bases, leaving 17 bases between them. Germline CDR1 SGHDN, CDR2 FVKESK.

The rearrangement uses TRBV7-2 and TRBJ2-1, with a possible D match to TRBD1 (5 bases). The germline gives CDR1 SGHTA, CDR2 FQGNSA. V was shortened by 5 bases and J by 4 bases, with 21 bases between the two germline ends. This CDR3 is 17 amino acids long. In DNA form, the CDR3 reads TGTGCCAGCAGCCTAAAGGGGAAGGGGATTATATACAATGAGCAGTTCTTC. This translates into CASSLKGKGIIYNEQFF. The full variable domain, completed using reference TRBV7-2 and TRBJ2-1, is GAGVSQSPSNKVTEKGKDVELRCDPISGHTALYWYRQSLGQGLEFLIYFQGNSAPDKSGLPSDRFSAERTGGSVSTLTIQRTQQEDSAVYLCASSLKGKGIIYNEQFFGPGTRLTVL.

The V call is TRBV7-2, the J call TRBJ2-7, with D maybe TRBD1 (7 bases). The CDR3 contains 15 residues. Germline CDR1 and CDR2: SGHTA and FQGNSA. V dropped 6 bases and J dropped 0 bases, with 15 bases sitting between them. The CDR3, as DNA: TGTGCCAGCAGACGCCAGGGGGACTTCTCCTACGAGCAGTACTTC. Translation: CASRRQGDFSYEQYF.